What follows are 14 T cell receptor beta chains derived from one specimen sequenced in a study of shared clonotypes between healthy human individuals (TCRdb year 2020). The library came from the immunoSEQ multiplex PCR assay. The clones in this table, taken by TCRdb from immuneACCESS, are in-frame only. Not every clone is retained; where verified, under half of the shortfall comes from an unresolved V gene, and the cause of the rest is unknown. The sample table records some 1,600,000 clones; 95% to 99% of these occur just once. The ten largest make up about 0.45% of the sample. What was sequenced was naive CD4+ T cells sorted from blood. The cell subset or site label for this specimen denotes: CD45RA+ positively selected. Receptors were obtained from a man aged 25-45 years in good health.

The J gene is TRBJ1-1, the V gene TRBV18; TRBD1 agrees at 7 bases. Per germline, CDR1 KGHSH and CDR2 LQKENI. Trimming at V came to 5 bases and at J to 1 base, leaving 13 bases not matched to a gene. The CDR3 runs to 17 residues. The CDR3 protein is CASSTKQGLRTNTEAFF. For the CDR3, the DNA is TGTGCCAGCTCAACGAAACAGGGGCTACGGACGAACACTGAAGCTTTCTTT.

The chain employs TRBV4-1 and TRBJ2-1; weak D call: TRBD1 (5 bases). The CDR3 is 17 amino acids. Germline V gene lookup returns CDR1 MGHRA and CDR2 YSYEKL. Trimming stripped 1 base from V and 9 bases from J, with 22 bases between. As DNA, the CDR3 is TGCGCCAGCAGCCAAGCGAGAGAGACAGTAAAGACGGGTGAGCAGTTCTTC. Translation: CASSQARETVKTGEQFF.

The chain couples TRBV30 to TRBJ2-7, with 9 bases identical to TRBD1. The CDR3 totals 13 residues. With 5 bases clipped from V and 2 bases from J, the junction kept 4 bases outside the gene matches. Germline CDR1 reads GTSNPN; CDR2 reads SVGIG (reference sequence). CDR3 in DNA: TGTGCCTGGGCTCGGGACAGGGCCTACGAGCAGTACTTC. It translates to CAWARDRAYEQYF.

CDR3 protein: CASSPPDRGSTEAFF. The CDR3 DNA reads TGTGCCAGCTCACCACCCGACAGGGGGAGCACTGAAGCTTTCTTT. The chain has TRBV18 and TRBJ1-1, with 9 bases fitting TRBD1. This CDR3 contains 15 residues. J lost 4 bases, V lost 0 bases, and 3 bases had no gene match. Germline V gives CDR1 KGHSH, CDR2 LQKENI.

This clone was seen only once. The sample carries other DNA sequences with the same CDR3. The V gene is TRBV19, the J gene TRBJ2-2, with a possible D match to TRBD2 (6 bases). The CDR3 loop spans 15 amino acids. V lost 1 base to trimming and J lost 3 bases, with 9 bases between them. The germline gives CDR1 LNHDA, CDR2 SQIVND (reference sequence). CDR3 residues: CASSIVGGYTGELFF. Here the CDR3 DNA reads TGTGCCAGTAGTATAGTGGGGGGTTACACCGGGGAGCTGTTTTTT.

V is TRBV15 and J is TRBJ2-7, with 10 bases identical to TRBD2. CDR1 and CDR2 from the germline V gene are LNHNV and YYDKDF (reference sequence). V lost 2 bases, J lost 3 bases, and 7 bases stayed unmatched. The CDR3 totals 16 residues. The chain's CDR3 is CATSRSSGSGSYEQYF. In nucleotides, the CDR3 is TGTGCCACCAGCAGATCTAGCGGGAGTGGTAGCTACGAGCAGTACTTC.

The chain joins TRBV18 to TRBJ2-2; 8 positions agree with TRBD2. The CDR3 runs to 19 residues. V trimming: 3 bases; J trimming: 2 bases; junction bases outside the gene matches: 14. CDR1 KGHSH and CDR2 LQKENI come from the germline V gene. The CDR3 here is CASSPLRKSGSLNTGELFF. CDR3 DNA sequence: TGTGCCAGCTCACCCCTTCGGAAGAGCGGGAGCCTCAACACCGGGGAGCTGTTTTTT.

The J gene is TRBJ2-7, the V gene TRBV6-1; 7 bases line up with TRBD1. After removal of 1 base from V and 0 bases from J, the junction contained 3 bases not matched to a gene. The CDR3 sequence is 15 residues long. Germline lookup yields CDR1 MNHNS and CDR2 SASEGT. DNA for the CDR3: TGTGCCAGCAGTGAAGAATACAGGGGCTCCTACGAGCAGTACTTC. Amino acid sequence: CASSEEYRGSYEQYF.

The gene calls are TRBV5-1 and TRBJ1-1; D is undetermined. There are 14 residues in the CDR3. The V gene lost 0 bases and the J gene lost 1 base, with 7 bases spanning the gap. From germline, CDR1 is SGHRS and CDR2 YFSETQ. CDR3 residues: CASSLVRKNTEAFF. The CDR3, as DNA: TGCGCCAGCAGCTTGGTCAGGAAGAACACTGAAGCTTTCTTT.

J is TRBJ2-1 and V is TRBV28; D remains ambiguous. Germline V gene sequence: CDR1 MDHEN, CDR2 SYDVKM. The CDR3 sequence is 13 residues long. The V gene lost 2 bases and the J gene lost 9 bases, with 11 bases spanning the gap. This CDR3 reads CASSLSAPSEQFF. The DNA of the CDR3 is TGTGCCAGCAGTTTAAGCGCTCCCAGTGAGCAGTTCTTC.

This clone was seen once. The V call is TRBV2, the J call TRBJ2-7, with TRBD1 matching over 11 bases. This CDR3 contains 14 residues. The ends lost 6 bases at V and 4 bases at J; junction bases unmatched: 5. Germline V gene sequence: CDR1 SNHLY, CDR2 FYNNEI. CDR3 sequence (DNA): TGTGCCAGCAGCCAGGACAGGGGGCAGTACGAGCAGTACTTC. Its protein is CASSQDRGQYEQYF.

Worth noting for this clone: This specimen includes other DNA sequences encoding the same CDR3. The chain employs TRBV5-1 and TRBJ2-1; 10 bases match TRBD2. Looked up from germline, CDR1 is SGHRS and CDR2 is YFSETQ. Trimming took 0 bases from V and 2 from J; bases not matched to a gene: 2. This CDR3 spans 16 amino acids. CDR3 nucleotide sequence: TGCGCCAGCAGCTTGGTCCTAGCGGGGGCCTACAATGAGCAGTTCTTC. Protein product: CASSLVLAGAYNEQFF.

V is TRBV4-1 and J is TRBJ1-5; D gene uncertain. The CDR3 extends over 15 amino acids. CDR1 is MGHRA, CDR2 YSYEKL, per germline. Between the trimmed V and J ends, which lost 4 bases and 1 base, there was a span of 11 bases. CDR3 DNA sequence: TGCGCCAGCAGCCGAGAGGAGTACAGCAATCAGCCCCAGCATTTT. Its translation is CASSREEYSNQPQHF.

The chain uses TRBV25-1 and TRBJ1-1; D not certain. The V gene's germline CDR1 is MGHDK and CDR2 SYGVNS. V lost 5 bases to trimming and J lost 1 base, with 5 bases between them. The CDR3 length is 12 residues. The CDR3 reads CASSIKNTEAFF. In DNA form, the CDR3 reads TGTGCCAGCAGTATCAAGAACACTGAAGCTTTCTTT.